These T cell receptor beta chains were read from a single sample in a study of technical replicates of blood from a few donors. Profiling relied on immunoSEQ multiplex PCR, and the TCRdb table lists in-frame clones only, not all of them. Found here are some 80,000 clones, around 97% of them singletons; the top ten hold around 0.18%. The material sequenced was T cells isolated from PBMCs. The receptors here all came from a human donor in good health. CDR3s include the opening cysteine and the closing phenylalanine or tryptophan. A D gene is named only where the DNA matches it firmly. Rows may omit the clone size; those that give it use once, few, many or a size class.

J gene | clone size | V gene | D gene | CDR3 protein | CDR3 DNA
TRBJ2-3 | - | TRBV19 | TRBD2 | CASVSGSTDTQYF | TGTGCCAGTGTTAGCGGGAGCACAGATACGCAGTATTTT
TRBJ2-1 | - | TRBV12-5 | TRBD2 | CAKEGTNATEQFF | TGTGCTAAAGAGGGGACTAACGCCACTGAGCAGTTCTTC
TRBJ2-7 | - | TRBV13 | TRBD1 | CASSSKAVPTGDYEQYF | TGTGCCAGCAGCTCAAAGGCAGTTCCGACAGGGGACTACGAGCAGTACTTC
TRBJ1-1 | - | TRBV2 | - | CASTKGWNTEAFF | TGTGCCAGCACGAAGGGGTGGAACACTGAAGCTTTCTTT
TRBJ2-7 | - | TRBV4-2 | TRBD1 | CASSQAGTGYEQYF | TGTGCCAGCAGCCAAGCCGGGACAGGGTACGAGCAGTACTTC
TRBJ2-2 | - | TRBV19 | TRBD2 | CASSIEAAGGYTGELFF | TGTGCCAGTAGTATAGAAGCAGCGGGGGGATACACCGGGGAGCTGTTTTTT
TRBJ1-1 | once | TRBV2 | TRBD1 | CASSATGLGNTEAFF | TGTGCCAGCAGTGCGACAGGGTTAGGGAACACTGAAGCTTTCTTT
TRBJ2-3 | - | TRBV6-1 | TRBD2 | CASRGLAASTDTQYF | TGTGCCAGCAGGGGACTAGCGGCAAGCACAGATACGCAGTATTTT
TRBJ2-7 | - | TRBV7-6 | - | CASSFSLTTGEQYF | TGTGCCAGCAGCTTTTCTCTAACCACCGGCGAGCAGTACTTC
TRBJ2-2 | - | TRBV5-1 | - | CASSLAAGFSGELFF | TGCGCCAGCAGCTTGGCGGCAGGATTTTCCGGGGAGCTGTTTTTT
TRBJ2-5 | - | TRBV10-3 | - | CATQSREPQETQYF | TGTGCCACCCAAAGTCGGGAGCCCCAAGAGACCCAGTACTTC
TRBJ2-7 | - | TRBV27 | - | CASSLTQGMYEQYF | TGTGCCAGCAGTTTAACGCAGGGGATGTACGAGCAGTACTTC
TRBJ2-7 | - | TRBV19 | - | CASSPFSGYEQYF | TGTGCCAGTTCTCCTTTTAGCGGCTACGAGCAGTACTTC
TRBJ1-1 | once | TRBV6-1 | TRBD1 | CASTRDREGTEAFF | TGTGCCAGCACTAGGGACAGGGAGGGCACTGAAGCTTTCTTT
TRBJ2-7 | once | TRBV6-1 | - | CASSRLRSKDYEQYF | TGTGCCAGCAGTCGATTGCGGTCCAAGGACTACGAGCAGTACTTC
TRBJ1-4 | - | TRBV6-5 | - | CASSYGQGGKLFF | TGTGCCAGCAGTTACGGTCAGGGAGGGAAACTGTTTTTT
TRBJ2-1 | - | TRBV29-1 | TRBD2 | CSVGLAGVSYNEQFF | TGCAGCGTTGGGTTAGCGGGAGTATCATACAATGAGCAGTTCTTC
TRBJ2-3 | - | TRBV6-4 | TRBD2 | CASSETSGGGDTQYF | TGTGCCAGCAGCGAGACTAGCGGGGGAGGAGATACGCAGTATTTT
TRBJ2-1 | - | TRBV19 | TRBD2 | CASSIALAGAYNEQFF | TGTGCCAGTAGTATAGCCTTAGCGGGAGCTTACAATGAGCAGTTCTTC
TRBJ2-7 | - | TRBV4-1 | - | CASSLRDTYEQYF | TGCGCCAGCAGCCTTCGGGACACCTACGAGCAGTACTTC
TRBJ2-3 | - | TRBV28 | TRBD2 | CASNLLAGGIYRDTQYF | TGTGCCAGCAACCTACTAGCGGGAGGGATTTATCGGGATACGCAGTATTTT
TRBJ2-3 | - | TRBV2 | TRBD2 | CASSFGASGTDTQYF | TGTGCCAGCAGTTTCGGGGCTAGCGGGACAGATACGCAGTATTTT
TRBJ1-1 | - | TRBV28 | - | CASSLRVEAFF | TGTGCCAGCAGTTTACGGGTGGAAGCTTTCTTT
TRBJ2-3 | - | TRBV5-6 | - | CASSLAAHTQYF | TGTGCCAGCAGCTTGGCCGCGCATACGCAGTATTTT
TRBJ2-1 | - | TRBV4-1 | - | CASSETGYNEQFF | TGCGCCAGCAGCGAGACAGGTTACAATGAGCAGTTCTTC
TRBJ2-7 | - | TRBV5-6 | TRBD1 | CASSLAAGQGSEQYF | TGTGCCAGCAGCTTGGCGGCGGGACAGGGCAGTGAGCAGTACTTC
TRBJ1-2 | - | TRBV4-1 | - | CASSPIWSEKNGYTF | TGCGCCAGCAGCCCCATCTGGTCGGAGAAGAATGGCTACACCTTC
TRBJ2-1 | - | TRBV4-1 | - | CASSQVQVHNEQFF | TGCGCCAGCAGCCAAGTACAGGTTCACAATGAGCAGTTCTTC
TRBJ2-6 | - | TRBV27 | - | CASSPFSGANVLTF | TGTGCCAGCAGTCCCTTCTCTGGGGCCAACGTCCTGACTTTC
TRBJ1-3 | - | TRBV4-1 | - | CASSQPKQGLGNTIYF | TGCGCCAGCAGCCAACCTAAGCAGGGGTTGGGGAACACCATATATTTT
TRBJ1-5 | - | TRBV18 | - | CASSQLDSNQPQHF | TGTGCCAGCTCACAACTCGATAGCAATCAGCCCCAGCATTTT
TRBJ1-1 | - | TRBV19 | - | CASSRGKGSNTEAFF | TGTGCCAGTAGCCGAGGAAAGGGGTCGAACACTGAAGCTTTCTTT
TRBJ1-4 | - | TRBV7-9 | - | CASSLSRKLFF | TGTGCCAGCAGCTTATCTCGGAAACTGTTTTTT
TRBJ2-5 | - | TRBV28 | TRBD1 | CASRTGGQGETQYF | TGTGCCAGCAGGACAGGGGGCCAAGGAGAGACCCAGTACTTC
TRBJ2-1 | - | TRBV5-1 | TRBD2 | CASSLVPSGRAAPNEQFF | TGCGCCAGCAGCTTGGTGCCTAGCGGGAGGGCCGCACCAAATGAGCAGTTCTTC
TRBJ2-5 | - | TRBV4-1 | TRBD2 | CASFPGLAGAQETQYF | TGCGCCAGTTTCCCCGGACTAGCGGGGGCCCAAGAGACCCAGTACTTC
TRBJ2-1 | - | TRBV11-1 | TRBD2 | CASSLGTSDNYNEQFF | TGTGCCAGCAGCTTGGGAACTAGCGATAATTACAATGAGCAGTTCTTC
TRBJ1-5 | - | TRBV5-5 | - | CASSPGGSNQPQHF | TGTGCCAGCAGCCCGGGAGGGAGCAATCAGCCCCAGCATTTT
TRBJ1-1 | - | TRBV18 | TRBD1 | CASSGTGRTEAFF | TGTGCCAGCTCTGGGACAGGGAGAACTGAAGCTTTCTTT
TRBJ1-4 | once | TRBV4-1 | TRBD1 | CASSQPDREEKLFF | TGCGCCAGCAGCCAACCCGACAGGGAGGAAAAACTGTTTTTT
TRBJ1-1 | few | TRBV11-3 | - | CASSLDGQRNTEAFF | TGTGCCAGCAGCTTAGACGGACAGAGAAACACTGAAGCTTTCTTT
TRBJ2-1 | - | TRBV19 | - | CASSADSYNEQFF | TGTGCCAGTAGTGCGGATTCCTACAATGAGCAGTTCTTC
TRBJ2-7 | once | TRBV6-5 | TRBD2 | CASSSGGYEQYF | TGTGCCAGCAGTTCCGGGGGGTACGAGCAGTACTTC
TRBJ2-7 | - | TRBV14 | - | CASSQGYLGRGYEQYF | TGTGCCAGCAGCCAAGGGTACCTTGGTAGGGGCTACGAGCAGTACTTC